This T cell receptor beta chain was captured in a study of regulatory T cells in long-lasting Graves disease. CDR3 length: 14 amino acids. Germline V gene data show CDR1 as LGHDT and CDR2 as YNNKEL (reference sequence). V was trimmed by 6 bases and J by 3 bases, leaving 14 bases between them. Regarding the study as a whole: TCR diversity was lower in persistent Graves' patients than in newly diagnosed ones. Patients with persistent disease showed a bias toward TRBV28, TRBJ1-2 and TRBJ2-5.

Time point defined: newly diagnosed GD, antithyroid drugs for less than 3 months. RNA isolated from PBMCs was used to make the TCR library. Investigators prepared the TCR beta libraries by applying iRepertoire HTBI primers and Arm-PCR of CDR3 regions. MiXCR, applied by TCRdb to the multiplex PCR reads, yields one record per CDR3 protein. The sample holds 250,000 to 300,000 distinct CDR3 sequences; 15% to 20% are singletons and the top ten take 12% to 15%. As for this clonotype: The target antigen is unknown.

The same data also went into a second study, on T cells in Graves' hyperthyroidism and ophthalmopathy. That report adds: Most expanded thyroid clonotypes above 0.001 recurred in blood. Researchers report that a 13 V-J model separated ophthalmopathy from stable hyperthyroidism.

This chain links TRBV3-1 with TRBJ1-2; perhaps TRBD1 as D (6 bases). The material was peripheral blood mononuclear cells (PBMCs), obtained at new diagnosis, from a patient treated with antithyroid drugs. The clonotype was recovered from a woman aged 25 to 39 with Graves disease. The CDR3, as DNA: TGTGCCAGCAGGCCGAGACAGGAGTACTATGGCTACACCTTC. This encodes CASRPRQEYYGYTF.